The clone carrying this T cell receptor (beta chain) was observed at least ten times. Germline CDR1 MDHEN, CDR2 SYDVKM. The CDR3 loop spans 17 amino acids. V trimming: 3 bases; J trimming: 4 bases; junction bases outside the gene matches: 12. Diagnosis was based on clinical symptoms, serum thyroxine, TRAb, thyroid ultrasound and orbital computed tomography. The sample is drawn from a study of Graves' ophthalmopathy and Graves' hyperthyroidism. The authors amplified TCR beta CDR3 regions, and they did so from RNA transcripts for repertoire sequencing. RT-PCR was first run with HTBI primers, then multiplex PCR in a second round. MiXCR, run by TCRdb on the multiplex PCR reads, gives a single entry per CDR3 protein. The sample has about 370,000 distinct CDR3 sequences; about 17% are singletons.

The specimen was peripheral blood. V and J are TRBV28 and TRBJ2-7; 10 nucleotides match TRBD1. This TCR was recovered from an adult woman with stable Graves' hyperthyroidism. The CDR3 is CASSLHSPGTGAYEQYF. The CDR3 DNA is TGTGCCAGCAGTTTGCACAGTCCCGGGACAGGGGCGTACGAGCAGTACTTC.